This TCR beta chain is from a study of blood T cells in healthy people across ages (dated by TCRdb to the mid-2010s). Regarding the research as a whole: In model experiments, roughly one uniquely barcoded TCR beta cDNA molecule per two T cells was captured by template switching. To avoid experimental bias, donors of different ages were randomly spread across the sequencing lanes. To track age-related changes in TCR beta repertoire diversity, the study relied on deep sequencing normalized with unique cDNA molecular identifiers. The donors were divided into four age groups: young (average about 15 years), middle-aged (around 37), aged (around 67) and long-lived (nearly 85). Using the same blood draw, the study looked at two additional independent replicas of 1 million unique cDNA reads for two donors, one aged 18 to 30 and the other aged 80 or older.

This clonotype came up a few times. Its binding antigen is unknown. Base qualities were left out, and no much larger clone turns up one base away. Libraries came from 5' RACE. A second PCR of roughly 7 to 12 cycles was performed with a sample-barcoded 5' primer and a J-beta primer mix. Each TCR beta cDNA molecule received a unique molecular identifier from a template-switch 5' adaptor carrying 12 random nucleotides. Each sample yielded at least 2.5 million CDR3-containing paired-end reads. First-strand cDNA synthesis was performed from all RNA using the Mint cDNA synthesis kit, with priming by a TRBC-specific oligonucleotide. All cDNA was treated with uracil-DNA glycosylase and then went through a first 18-cycle PCR with the universal primers M1SS and BC2_uni_R. Regarding the original processing steps: Each sample was normalized by randomly selecting 1 million high-quality reads, each carrying a distinct molecular identifier. Reads sharing molecular identifiers were discarded rather than binned into consensus sequences. MiTCR, with a Q25 quality threshold and the strictest error-elimination algorithm, was used for CDR3 identification, clonotype clustering and error correction. A nonparametric unseen species model using Euler transformation provided a lower-bound estimate of total TCR beta diversity. The public reads were reanalyzed by TCRdb: fastp trimming at Q25, MiXCR alignment, in-frame beta chains only. Each entry is one CDR3 protein sequence, shown with its most common DNA and genes. The V and J calls follow TCRdb's processing rather than the paper's. The sample yields 1.8 million or so distinct CDR3 sequences; approximately 40% were counted once. The ten most abundant clones make up around 23% of the sample.

General findings and caveats noted by the study authors: Estimates of total diversity based on one million sequenced T cells were considered lower bounds and underestimates. There was a strong correlation between observed TCR beta diversity and the percentage of naive T cells measured by flow cytometry. Because donor CMV infection status was unknown, age-related changes in expanded clonotypes were potentially confounded. Observed TCR beta diversity per million T cells fell roughly linearly with age, and a significant reduction was already apparent by age around 40. Compared with the aged group, more naive CD4+ T cells, fewer expanded clones and increased TCR diversity were shown by the long-lived group, suggesting age selection. Since profiling was done on bulk unsorted PBMCs, naive and antigen-experienced compartments could not be conclusively compared.

Systemically healthy Caucasian individuals from Russia, some 40 in total and aged about 6 to 95 years, were included as donors. Each donor gave 8 to 10 milliliters of peripheral blood, drawn into EDTA-treated Vacutainer tubes. Ficoll-Paque density-gradient centrifugation was used to isolate PBMCs, with at least 6 million obtained per sample. Total RNA was extracted from PBMCs with Trizol reagent, with at least 5 micrograms obtained per sample. Naive CD45RAhigh/CD27high T cell percentages were measured by flow cytometry on a PBMC aliquot from every donor. The germline V gene encodes CDR1 SNHLY and CDR2 FYNNEI. From the cysteine up to the phenylalanine, the CDR3 has a length of 13 residues. The read is trimmed to its CDR3 DNA, 39 bases read in frame from base 1. V and J lose 7 bases and 3 bases, and a span of 12 bases separates them.

Material: blood. The TCR was taken from a human donor in good health. The chain is made from TRBV2 and TRBJ1-1; there is no confident call for the D gene. The CDR3 reads CASNAGTYTEAFF. In nucleotide form, the sequence is TGTGCCAGCAACGCGGGAACCTACACTGAAGCTTTCTTT.